This T cell receptor (beta chain) was profiled in a study of cytomegalovirus exposure and HLA in healthy donors. Broader study findings: The authors enumerated 150 to 200 TCR beta chains as linked to cytomegalovirus. There were a few CMV-associated chains whose specificity for CMV antigens was confirmed in vitro. Rarity marked most TCR sequences, yet some public TCRs occurred in many donors.

TCRdb's table, derived via immunoSEQ multiplex PCR, lists solely in-frame clones and lacks some. Here the sample spans under 300,000 clones, around 90% being singletons. CDR3 length equals 13 residues. The germline gives CDR1 MNHEY, CDR2 SVGAGI. Trimming cost V 10 bases and J 3 bases; bases outside gene matches: 5. The sample holds a few counts of this clone. Its antigen is unknown. This chain links TRBV6-5 with TRBJ2-7, with 11 bases lining up with TRBD1. Sequencing input: PBMCs. This TCR derives from a young woman in good health and CMV-seronegative. The CDR3 region has the DNA TGTGCCACCAGGGGGACAGGGGGCTACGAGCAGTACTTC. It translates to CATRGTGGYEQYF.